These 27 T cell receptor beta chains were sequenced from one sample in a study of Ad26.COV2.S vaccination and SARS-CoV-2 variants. Profiled with immunoSEQ multiplex PCR; TCRdb holds only in-frame clones, not every one. Of about 350,000 clones in the sample, approximately 90% were seen once. Noted treatment: approximately 18 received Ad26.COV2.S at low or high dose, single or two shots; roughly 5 received placebo; per-sample allocation not given. Each sample was drawn 63 days after the first injection (of vaccine or placebo). Sequenced here: peripheral blood, sampled in a trial of Ad26.COV2.S vaccine versus placebo. Receptors were obtained from a person between 18 and 60 years old who received the Ad26.COV2.S COVID-19 vaccine or a placebo.

This chain links TRBV4-2 with TRBJ1-2; 10 bases are shared with TRBD1. The CDR3 contains 16 residues. Trimming took 2 bases from V and 6 from J; bases not matched to a gene: 9. Germline lookup yields CDR1 LGHNA and CDR2 YNFKEQ. The CDR3 region has the DNA TGTGCCAGCAGCCAAAGACAGGGGGCGGGGAGGAATGGCTACACCTTC. Protein product: CASSQRQGAGRNGYTF.

The chain uses TRBV6-6 and TRBJ1-5; TRBD1 agrees at 9 bases. The ends lost 7 bases at V and 5 bases at J; junction bases unmatched: 15. The CDR3 totals 17 residues. Per germline, CDR1 MNHNY and CDR2 SVGAGI (reference sequence). CDR3 in amino acids: CASNRGQGVFRDQPQHF. The CDR3 DNA sequence: TGTGCCAGCAATCGGGGACAGGGAGTGTTTCGCGATCAGCCCCAGCATTTT.

DNA for the CDR3: TGTGCCAGCAGTCCGGGCACAGATACGCAGTATTTT. It codes for CASSPGTDTQYF. The chain carries TRBV11-3 and TRBJ2-3; D is uncertain. Trimming cost V 6 bases and J 1 base, with 5 bases left between them. CDR1 SGHNT and CDR2 YENEEA come from the germline V gene. The CDR3 is made up of 12 amino acids.

This rearrangement joins TRBV2 to TRBJ2-7; 11 nucleotides agree with TRBD1. This CDR3 region has 15 residues. Germline lookup yields CDR1 SNHLY and CDR2 FYNNEI. J lost 6 bases, V lost 6 bases, and 10 bases had no gene match. CDR3: CASSPGEDRGREQYF. CDR3 DNA: TGTGCCAGCAGCCCGGGAGAGGACAGGGGGCGCGAGCAGTACTTC.

The chain links TRBV5-1 to TRBJ1-2; 10 nucleotides agree with TRBD1. CDR1 SGHRS and CDR2 YFSETQ come from the germline V gene. The CDR3 consists of 13 residues. Trimming took 4 bases from V and 5 from J; bases not matched to a gene: 2. The CDR3 sequence: CASSPGQGYGYTF. CDR3 nucleotide sequence: TGCGCCAGCAGCCCGGGACAGGGGTATGGCTACACCTTC.

The CDR3 region has the DNA TGTGCCAGCAGCTTAGATTGGCTAGCGGGGGGAATCAACTCCTACAATGAGCAGTTCTTC. It specifies CASSLDWLAGGINSYNEQFF. This chain links TRBV11-2 with TRBJ2-1, with 11 bases fitting TRBD2. V shed 0 bases and J 0 bases; nucleotides not matched to a gene: 10. Germline CDR1 is SGHAT and CDR2 is FQNNGV. This CDR3 is 20 amino acids long. The full variable domain, with the rest looked up from reference TRBV11-2 and TRBJ2-1, is EAGVAQSPRYKIIEKRQSVAFWCNPISGHATLYWYQQILGQGPKLLIQFQNNGVVDDSQLPKDRFSAERLKGVDSTLKIQPAKLEDSAVYLCASSLDWLAGGINSYNEQFFGPGTRLTVL.

The rearrangement links TRBV7-9 to TRBJ2-7, with D perhaps assigned TRBD1 or TRBD2 (5 bases each). V lost 4 bases and J 1 base, leaving 14 bases between the germline ends. Germline lookup yields CDR1 SEHNR and CDR2 FQNEAQ (reference sequence). This CDR3 contains 15 residues. CDR3 region: CASSSGTELSYEQYF. CDR3 bases: TGTGCCAGCAGCTCCGGGACGGAACTTTCCTACGAGCAGTACTTC.

The chain employs TRBV5-1 and TRBJ2-5; 11 bases line up with TRBD2. In germline, CDR1 is SGHRS, CDR2 YFSETQ. V was clipped by 3 bases and J by 3 bases; unmatched bases: 10. This CDR3 comprises 17 residues. DNA for the CDR3: TGCGCCAGCAGCTCCGGGAGGACTAGCGGGCGAAAAGAGACCCAGTACTTC. Its protein is CASSSGRTSGRKETQYF.

The chain joins TRBV9 to TRBJ1-1; tentative D call: TRBD1 (5 bases). CDR3 size: 15 residues. V was trimmed by 4 bases and J by 1 base, leaving 14 bases between them. The V gene's germline CDR1 is SGDLS and CDR2 YYNGEE. CDR3 in DNA: TGTGCCAGCAGCCCCCCAAGGGGACCGAACACTGAAGCTTTCTTT. As protein: CASSPPRGPNTEAFF.

The chain uses TRBV19 and TRBJ2-1; D is uncertain. This CDR3 is 16 amino acids long. V was trimmed by 4 bases and J by 8 bases, leaving 21 bases between them. Per the germline V gene, CDR1 is LNHDA and CDR2 is SQIVND (reference sequence). The DNA of the CDR3 is TGTGCCAGTAGTACCTTAGACTCTGTTCTGGGCTATGAGCAGTTCTTC. Translated, it gives CASSTLDSVLGYEQFF. The full variable domain, its missing parts supplied by reference TRBV19 and TRBJ2-1, is DGGITQSPKYLFRKEGQNVTLSCEQNLNHDAMYWYRQDPGQGLRLIYYSQIVNDFQKGDIAEGYSVSREKKESFPLTVTSAQKNPTAFYLCASSTLDSVLGYEQFFGPGTRLTVL.

This rearrangement joins TRBV4-1 to TRBJ2-7; D tentatively reads TRBD1 or TRBD2 (5 bases each). CDR1 and CDR2 (germline): MGHRA, YSYEKL. The CDR3 is 14 residues long. V was shortened by 1 base and J by 3 bases, with 10 bases between the two germline ends. The CDR3: CASSQGGVGYEQYF. CDR3 sequence (DNA): TGCGCCAGCAGCCAAGGAGGGGTTGGCTACGAGCAGTACTTC.

V gene TRBV5-1 combines with J gene TRBJ1-4, with D perhaps matching TRBD1 (5 bases). From germline, CDR1 is SGHRS and CDR2 YFSETQ. This CDR3 region has 16 residues. V was shortened by 1 base and J by 3 bases, with 13 bases between the two germline ends. For the CDR3, the DNA is TGCGCCAGCAGCTTGAAAGGGGATGGAGCTAATGAAAAACTGTTTTTT. It yields the protein CASSLKGDGANEKLFF.

This clone was counted a single time. V gene TRBV28 combines with J gene TRBJ2-2, with a possible D match to TRBD1 (6 bases). The CDR3 is 15 amino acids. V gave up 5 bases and J gave up 1 base, with 11 bases separating them. Germline V CDR1 and CDR2: MDHEN, SYDVKM. The CDR3 nucleotides are TGTGCCAGCAGTGACTCGACAGGGAACACCGGGGAGCTGTTTTTT. Its protein product is CASSDSTGNTGELFF.

This rearrangement joins TRBV10-3 to TRBJ1-1; 9 nucleotides match TRBD1. This CDR3 contains 13 residues. Germline loops: CDR1 ENHRY, CDR2 SYGVKD. J lost 11 bases, V lost 10 bases, and 14 bases had no gene match. The DNA for the CDR3 is TGTGCCACCACGCTTAGACAGGGGGAGTGGGCTTTCTTT. Amino acid sequence: CATTLRQGEWAFF.

CDR3: CASSSGGREGPQHF. CDR3 nucleotides: TGTGCCAGCAGTTCAGGGGGTCGGGAAGGTCCCCAGCATTTT. This chain links TRBV28 with TRBJ1-5; 7 positions agree with TRBD1. The CDR3 has 14 amino acids. After removal of 4 bases from V and 10 bases from J, the junction contained 10 bases not matched to a gene. Germline V lookup: CDR1 MDHEN, CDR2 SYDVKM.

V and J are TRBV4-1 and TRBJ1-2, with D possibly matching TRBD1 (5 bases). The ends were cut back, 1 base at V and 0 bases at J, with 9 bases in the middle. The CDR3 totals 15 residues. Germline CDR1 and CDR2: MGHRA and YSYEKL. The CDR3 DNA reads as TGCGCCAGCAGCCAAGCTCCAGGGTCTAACTATGGCTACACCTTC. This gives the protein CASSQAPGSNYGYTF.

V and J are TRBV3-1 (or the pseudogene TRBV3-2) and TRBJ2-7; no firm D call. The germline V and J ends were trimmed by 6 bases and 1 base, with 10 bases remaining between them. CDR1 and CDR2 (germline): LGHDT, YNNKEL (reference sequence). The CDR3 is 13 amino acids. The DNA of the CDR3 is TGTGCCAGCAGTAAGACTCAGTCCTACGAGCAGTACTTC. Protein product: CASSKTQSYEQYF.

The rearrangement uses TRBV30 and TRBJ2-3, with unresolved D. Trimming left V 0 bases short and J 0 bases short, with 4 bases between. Per the germline V gene, CDR1 is GTSNPN and CDR2 is SVGIG (reference sequence). The CDR3 loop spans 13 amino acids. The CDR3 sequence: CAWSVASTDTQYF. In DNA, the CDR3 is TGTGCCTGGAGTGTAGCCAGCACAGATACGCAGTATTTT.

The chain employs TRBV13 and TRBJ2-7; TRBD1 is a possible D gene (5 bases). Germline V gene data show CDR1 as PRHDT and CDR2 as FYEKMQ (reference sequence). The CDR3 is made up of 14 amino acids. The V and J ends lost 4 bases and 0 bases respectively, with 10 bases between them. CDR3 sequence reads: CASSSLDISYEQYF. The DNA of the CDR3 is TGTGCCAGCAGCTCTTTGGACATCTCCTACGAGCAGTACTTC. The whole variable domain, filled in from reference TRBV13 and TRBJ2-7, reads AAGVIQSPRHLIKEKRETATLKCYPIPRHDTVYWYQQGPGQDPQFLISFYEKMQSDKGSIPDRFSAQQFSDYHSELNMSSLELGDSALYFCASSSLDISYEQYFGPGTRLTVT.

The V and J genes are TRBV5-1 and TRBJ2-7; 11 positions match TRBD1. This CDR3 is 14 amino acids long. V lost 4 bases and J lost 5; bases outside the gene matches: 5. CDR1 and CDR2 (germline): SGHRS, YFSETQ. DNA of the CDR3: TGCGCCAGCAGCAGAAGGGACAGGGGGAACGAGCAGTACTTC. Translated: CASSRRDRGNEQYF.

This clone came up a few times. The V gene is TRBV24-1, the J gene TRBJ1-5; no reliable D call. The CDR3 is 14 amino acids. V gave up 4 bases and J gave up 0 bases, with 6 bases separating them. Germline V CDR1 and CDR2: KGHDR, SFDVKD. Here the CDR3 DNA reads TGTGCCACCAGTGAGGGGTATAGCAATCAGCCCCAGCATTTT. This translates into CATSEGYSNQPQHF.

The J gene is TRBJ1-5, the V gene TRBV28; D is unclear. The CDR3 has 12 residues. Germline V gene data show CDR1 as MDHEN and CDR2 as SYDVKM. V dropped 7 bases and J dropped 2 bases, with 6 bases sitting between them. In DNA form, the CDR3 reads TGTGCCAGCACTCAGGGCAATCAGCCCCAGCATTTT. This translates into CASTQGNQPQHF.

V gene TRBV19 combines with J gene TRBJ1-2; a possible D gene is TRBD1 (6 bases). This CDR3 contains 15 residues. V was cut by 4 bases and J by 0 bases, with 12 bases left in between. Germline V gives CDR1 LNHDA, CDR2 SQIVND (reference sequence). As DNA, the CDR3 is TGTGCCAGTAGTAGGGACATCGCGGCTAACTATGGCTACACCTTC. Encoded protein: CASSRDIAANYGYTF.

V usage is TRBV6-1 and J usage is TRBJ1-1, with a possible D match to TRBD1 (5 bases). The V end was cut by 1 base, the J end by 5 bases, with 8 bases between. Germline V gene data show CDR1 as MNHNS and CDR2 as SASEGT. The CDR3 has 13 residues. CDR3 nucleotide sequence: TGTGCCAGCAGTGAAGAGGGGAGGACTGAAGCTTTCTTT. The encoded protein is CASSEEGRTEAFF.

The chain combines TRBV5-1 with TRBJ1-4, with D unclear. V lost 0 bases and J 6 bases, leaving 6 bases between the germline ends. The CDR3 sequence is 13 residues long. Germline CDR1 reads SGHRS; CDR2 reads YFSETQ. The CDR3 sequence: CASSLGTDEKLFF. The CDR3 DNA sequence: TGCGCCAGCAGCTTGGGTACCGATGAAAAACTGTTTTTT.

This chain links TRBV18 with TRBJ1-6; tentatively, D is TRBD1 (5 bases). The germline CDR1 and CDR2 sequences are KGHSH and LQKENI. The length of the CDR3 is 15 residues. With 3 bases removed from V and 7 bases from J, the gap between germline ends came to 13 bases. CDR3 sequence: CASSPSGDGNSPLHF. The CDR3 DNA reads as TGTGCCAGCTCACCTTCGGGGGACGGCAATTCACCCCTCCACTTT.

The chain couples TRBV28 to TRBJ1-2; possibly TRBD1 for D (5 bases). The CDR3 sequence is 14 residues long. V was pared by 4 bases and J by 8 bases, with 17 bases between. Germline assignment: CDR1 MDHEN and CDR2 SYDVKM. The CDR3 region has the DNA TGTGCCAGCAGTTGGGGGACTTCTGAGGAAGGCTACACCTTC. Translation gives CASSWGTSEEGYTF.